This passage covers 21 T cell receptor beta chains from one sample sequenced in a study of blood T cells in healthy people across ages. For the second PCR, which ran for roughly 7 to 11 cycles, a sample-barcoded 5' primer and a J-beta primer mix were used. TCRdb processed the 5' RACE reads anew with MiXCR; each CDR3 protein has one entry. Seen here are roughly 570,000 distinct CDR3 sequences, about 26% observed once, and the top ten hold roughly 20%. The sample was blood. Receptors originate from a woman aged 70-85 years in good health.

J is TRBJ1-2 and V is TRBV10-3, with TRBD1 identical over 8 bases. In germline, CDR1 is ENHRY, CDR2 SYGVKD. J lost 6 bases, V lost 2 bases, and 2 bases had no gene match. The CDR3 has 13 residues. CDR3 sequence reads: CAISEQGADGYTF. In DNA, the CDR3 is TGTGCCATCAGTGAGCAGGGGGCGGATGGCTACACCTTC.

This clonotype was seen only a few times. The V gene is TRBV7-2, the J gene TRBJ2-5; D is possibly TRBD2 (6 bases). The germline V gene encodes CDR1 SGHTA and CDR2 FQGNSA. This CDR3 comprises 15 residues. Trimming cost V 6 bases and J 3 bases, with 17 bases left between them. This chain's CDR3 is CASSVRGRPEETQYF. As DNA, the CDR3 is TGTGCCAGCAGTGTCAGAGGGAGGCCGGAAGAGACCCAGTACTTC.

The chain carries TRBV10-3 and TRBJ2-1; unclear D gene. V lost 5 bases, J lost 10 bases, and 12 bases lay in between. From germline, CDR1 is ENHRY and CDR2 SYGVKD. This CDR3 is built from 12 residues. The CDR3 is CAISPDVGEQFF. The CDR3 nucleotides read TGTGCCATCAGTCCTGACGTGGGGGAGCAGTTCTTC.

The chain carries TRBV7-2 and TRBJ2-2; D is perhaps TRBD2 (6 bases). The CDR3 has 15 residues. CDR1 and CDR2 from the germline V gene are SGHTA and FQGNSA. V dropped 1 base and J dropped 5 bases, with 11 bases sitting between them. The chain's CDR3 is CASSLGSGRTGELFF. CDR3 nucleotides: TGTGCCAGCAGCTTAGGCTCAGGGAGGACCGGGGAGCTGTTTTTT.

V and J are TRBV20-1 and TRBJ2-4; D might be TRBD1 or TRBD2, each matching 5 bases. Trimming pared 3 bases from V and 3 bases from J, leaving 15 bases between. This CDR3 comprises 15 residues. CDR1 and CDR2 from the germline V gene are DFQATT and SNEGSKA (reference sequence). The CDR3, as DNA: TGCAGTGCTAGCCTCGCAGGGAGTCGCAAAAACATTCAGTACTTC. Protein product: CSASLAGSRKNIQYF.

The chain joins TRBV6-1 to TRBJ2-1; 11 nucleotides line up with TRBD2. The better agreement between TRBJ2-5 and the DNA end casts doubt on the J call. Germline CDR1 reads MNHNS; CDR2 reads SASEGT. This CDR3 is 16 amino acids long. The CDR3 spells CASSRAGTSGQETQYF. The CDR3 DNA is TGTGCCAGCAGTCGTGCCGGGACTAGCGGTCAAGAGACCCAGTACTTC.

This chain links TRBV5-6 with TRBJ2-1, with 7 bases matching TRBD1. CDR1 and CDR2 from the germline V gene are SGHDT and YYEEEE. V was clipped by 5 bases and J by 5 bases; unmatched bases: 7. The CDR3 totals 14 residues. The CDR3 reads CASSFGQVDNEQFF. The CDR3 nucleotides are TGTGCCAGCAGTTTCGGACAGGTAGACAATGAGCAGTTCTTC. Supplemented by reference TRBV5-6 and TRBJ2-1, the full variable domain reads DAGVTQSPTHLIKTRGQQVTLRCSPKSGHDTVSWYQQALGQGPQFIFQYYEEEERQRGNFPDRFSGHQFPNYSSELNVNALLLGDSALYLCASSFGQVDNEQFFGPGTRLTVL.

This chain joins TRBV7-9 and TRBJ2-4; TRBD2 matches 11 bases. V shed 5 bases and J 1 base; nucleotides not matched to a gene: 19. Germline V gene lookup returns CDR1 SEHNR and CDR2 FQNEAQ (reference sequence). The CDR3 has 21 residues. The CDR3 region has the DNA TGTGCCAGCAGCGAGGGGCGGACTAGCGGGTTAAGGGAACTTGCCAAAAACATTCAGTACTTC. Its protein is CASSEGRTSGLRELAKNIQYF.

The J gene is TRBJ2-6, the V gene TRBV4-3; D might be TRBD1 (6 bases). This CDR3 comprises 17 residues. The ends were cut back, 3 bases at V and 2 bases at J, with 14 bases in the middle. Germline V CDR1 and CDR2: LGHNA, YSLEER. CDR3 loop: CASSQDPGTTGANVLTF. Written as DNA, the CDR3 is TGCGCCAGCAGCCAGGATCCAGGGACAACTGGGGCCAACGTCCTGACTTTC.

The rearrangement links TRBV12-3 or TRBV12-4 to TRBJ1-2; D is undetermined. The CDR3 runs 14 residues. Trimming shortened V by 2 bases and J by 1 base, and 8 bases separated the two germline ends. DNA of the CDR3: TGTGCCAGCAGTTTAAGGGCCAGTAACTATGGCTACACCTTC. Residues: CASSLRASNYGYTF.

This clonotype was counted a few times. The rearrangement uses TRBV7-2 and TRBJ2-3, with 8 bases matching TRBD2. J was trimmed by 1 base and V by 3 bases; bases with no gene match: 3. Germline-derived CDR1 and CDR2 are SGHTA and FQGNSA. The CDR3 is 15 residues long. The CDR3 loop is CASSFTAGGTDTQYF. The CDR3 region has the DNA TGTGCCAGCAGCTTTACAGCGGGGGGCACAGATACGCAGTATTTT. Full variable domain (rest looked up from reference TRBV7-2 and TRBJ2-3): GAGVSQSPSNKVTEKGKDVELRCDPISGHTALYWYRQSLGQGLEFLIYFQGNSAPDKSGLPSDRFSAERTGGSVSTLTIQRTQQEDSAVYLCASSFTAGGTDTQYFGPGTRLTVL.

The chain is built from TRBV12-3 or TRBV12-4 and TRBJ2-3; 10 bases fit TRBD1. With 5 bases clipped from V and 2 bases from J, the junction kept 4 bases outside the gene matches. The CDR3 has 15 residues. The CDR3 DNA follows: TGTGCCAGCAGTCCCAGACAGGGGGCCACAGATACGCAGTATTTT. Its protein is CASSPRQGATDTQYF.

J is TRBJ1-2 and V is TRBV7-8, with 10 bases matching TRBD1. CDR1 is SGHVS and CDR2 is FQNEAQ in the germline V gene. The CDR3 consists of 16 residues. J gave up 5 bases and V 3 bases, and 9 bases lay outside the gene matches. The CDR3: CASSLRDSDRGYGYTF. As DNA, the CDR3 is TGTGCCAGCAGCTTGAGGGACTCGGACAGGGGGTATGGCTACACCTTC.

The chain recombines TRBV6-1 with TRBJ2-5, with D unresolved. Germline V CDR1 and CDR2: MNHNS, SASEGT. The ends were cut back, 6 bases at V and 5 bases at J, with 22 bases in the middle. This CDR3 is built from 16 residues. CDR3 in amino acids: CASSRLSQLPRETQYF. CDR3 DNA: TGTGCCAGCAGCCGACTGAGCCAATTACCGAGGGAGACCCAGTACTTC.

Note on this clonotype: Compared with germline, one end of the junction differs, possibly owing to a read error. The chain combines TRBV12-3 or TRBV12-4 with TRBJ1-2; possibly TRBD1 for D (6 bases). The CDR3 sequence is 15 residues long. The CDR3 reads CASSLAGGRGYSYTF. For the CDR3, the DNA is TGTGCCAGCAGTTTAGCGGGGGGCCGGGGCTATAGCTACACCTTC.

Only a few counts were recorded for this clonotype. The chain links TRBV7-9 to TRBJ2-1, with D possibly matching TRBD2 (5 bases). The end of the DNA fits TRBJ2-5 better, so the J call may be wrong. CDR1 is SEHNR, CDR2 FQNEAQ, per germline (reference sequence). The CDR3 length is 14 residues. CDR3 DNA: TGTGCCAGCAGCAACAGAGGGTCGGGAGAGACCCAGTACTTC. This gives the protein CASSNRGSGETQYF.

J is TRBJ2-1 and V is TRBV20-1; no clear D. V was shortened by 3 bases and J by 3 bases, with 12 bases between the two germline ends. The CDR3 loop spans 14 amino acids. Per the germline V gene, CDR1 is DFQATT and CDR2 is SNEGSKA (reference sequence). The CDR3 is CSARPPSNYNEQFF. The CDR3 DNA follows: TGCAGTGCTAGGCCCCCAAGTAACTACAATGAGCAGTTCTTC.

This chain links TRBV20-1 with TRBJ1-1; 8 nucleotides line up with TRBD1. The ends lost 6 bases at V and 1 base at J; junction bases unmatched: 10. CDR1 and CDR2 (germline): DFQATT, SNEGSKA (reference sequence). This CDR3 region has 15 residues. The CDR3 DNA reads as TGCAGTGCAAAAAGGACAGGGAGACGGAACACTGAAGCTTTCTTT. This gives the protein CSAKRTGRRNTEAFF.

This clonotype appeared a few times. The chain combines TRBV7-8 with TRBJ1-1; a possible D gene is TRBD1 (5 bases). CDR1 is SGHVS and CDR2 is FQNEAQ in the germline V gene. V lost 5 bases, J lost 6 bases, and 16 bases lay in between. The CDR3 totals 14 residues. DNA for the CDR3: TGTGCCAGCAGCCCCACCGGGGCATTCTCTGAAGCTTTCTTT. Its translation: CASSPTGAFSEAFF.

The CDR3 sequence is CSATGGLAGNQPQHF. CDR3 bases: TGCAGTGCTACAGGGGGATTAGCGGGCAATCAGCCCCAGCATTTT. J is TRBJ1-5 and V is TRBV20-1; 7 bases map to TRBD1. V lost 4 bases to trimming and J lost 2 bases; unmatched junction nucleotides: 8. This CDR3 is built from 15 residues. Germline lookup yields CDR1 DFQATT and CDR2 SNEGSKA (reference sequence).

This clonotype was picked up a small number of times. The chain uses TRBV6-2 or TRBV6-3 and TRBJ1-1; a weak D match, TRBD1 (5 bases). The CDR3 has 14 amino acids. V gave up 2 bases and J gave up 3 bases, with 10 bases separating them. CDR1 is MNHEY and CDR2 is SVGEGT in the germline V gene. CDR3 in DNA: TGTGCCAGCAGTTACGACAGTTACGACACTGAAGCTTTCTTT. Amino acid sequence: CASSYDSYDTEAFF.